This TCR beta chain was identified in a study of blood T cell repertoires in COVID-19. Data came from immunoSEQ multiplex PCR; TCRdb stores just in-frame clones and leaves some out. The sample comprises 250,000 to 300,000 clones, 85% to 90% of which are singletons, and 0.9% to 1% rests with the top ten. This CDR3 region has 13 residues. Germline trimming cut 3 bases from V and 6 bases from J; bases unmatched to any gene: 4. The rearrangement uses TRBV12-3 or TRBV12-4 and TRBJ1-2; 7 nucleotides line up with TRBD1. The sequencing input was peripheral blood. The source is a woman aged 40 to 50 who had recovered from COVID-19. DNA of the CDR3: TGTGCCAGCAGTTTGGGGACAGTTCATGGCTACACCTTC. Residues: CASSLGTVHGYTF.